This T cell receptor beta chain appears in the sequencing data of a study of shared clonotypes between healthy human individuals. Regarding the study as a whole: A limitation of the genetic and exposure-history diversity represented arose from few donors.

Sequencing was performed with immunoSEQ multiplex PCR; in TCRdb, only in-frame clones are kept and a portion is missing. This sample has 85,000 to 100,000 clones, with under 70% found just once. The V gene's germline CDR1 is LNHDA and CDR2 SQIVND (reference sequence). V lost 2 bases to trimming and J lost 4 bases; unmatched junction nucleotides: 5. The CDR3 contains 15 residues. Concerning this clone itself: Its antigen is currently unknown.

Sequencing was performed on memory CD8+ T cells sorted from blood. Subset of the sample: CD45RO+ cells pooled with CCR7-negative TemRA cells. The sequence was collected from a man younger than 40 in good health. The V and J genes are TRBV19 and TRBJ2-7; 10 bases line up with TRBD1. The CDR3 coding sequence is TGTGCCAGTAGTATACCGGGACAGGGGCGATACGAGCAGTACTTC. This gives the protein CASSIPGQGRYEQYF.